Each of the 20 T cell receptor beta chains below was sequenced from the same sample in a study of blood T cell repertoires in COVID-19. Measured with immunoSEQ multiplex PCR; TCRdb has only the in-frame clones, and not every one. The top ten hold approximately 2.1% of the sample, which has 150,000 to 200,000 clones, 89% seen once. The sequenced sample was PBMCs or T cells enriched from blood (not recorded which). Source of these receptors: a woman aged 40 to 50 with acute COVID-19.

The chain employs TRBV19 and TRBJ2-4; 8 nucleotides line up with TRBD2. The CDR3 runs 19 residues. Trimming cost V 3 bases and J 6 bases; bases outside gene matches: 19. Germline-derived CDR1 and CDR2 are LNHDA and SQIVND (reference sequence). The CDR3 bases are TGTGCCAGTAGTATTCTCAGCGGGAGTACGGGGGGCCCAGGAAACATTCAGTACTTC. Amino acid sequence: CASSILSGSTGGPGNIQYF.

This chain links TRBV20-1 with TRBJ2-3, with a tentative D call TRBD2 (6 bases). Germline lookup yields CDR1 DFQATT and CDR2 SNEGSKA (reference sequence). CDR3 length equals 18 residues. Trimming took off 3 bases at V and 0 bases at J, with 22 bases between the two ends. This CDR3 is CSASLLNWRDSSTDTQYF. The CDR3 DNA reads as TGCAGTGCTAGTCTTCTCAATTGGCGGGACTCTAGCACAGATACGCAGTATTTT.

V usage is TRBV9 and J usage is TRBJ2-2, with D uncertain. The length of the CDR3 is 13 residues. V was trimmed by 0 bases and J by 6 bases, leaving 6 bases between them. Germline V gene lookup returns CDR1 SGDLS and CDR2 YYNGEE. CDR3 protein: CASSVGGPGELFF. In DNA, the CDR3 is TGTGCCAGCAGCGTAGGCGGTCCCGGGGAGCTGTTTTTT.

This sequence joins TRBV2 and TRBJ2-6; tentative D call: TRBD1 (7 bases). CDR1 is SNHLY, CDR2 FYNNEI, per germline. The CDR3 has 17 amino acids. V lost 6 bases and J 0 bases, leaving 15 bases between the germline ends. DNA for the CDR3: TGTGCCAGCAGGGGGGGACAGTCTAGCTCTGGGGCCAACGTCCTGACTTTC. Amino acid sequence: CASRGGQSSSGANVLTF. The entire variable domain, with the rest obtained from reference TRBV2 and TRBJ2-6, is as follows: EPEVTQTPSHQVTQMGQEVILRCVPISNHLYFYWYRQILGQKVEFLVSFYNNEISEKSEIFDDQFSVERPDGSNFTLKIRSTKLEDSAMYFCASRGGQSSSGANVLTFGAGSRLTVL.

This clone was found once. Relative to the germline gene, one junction end is altered; a read error may explain this. The V and J genes are TRBV5-1 and TRBJ2-3; 9 bases are shared with TRBD2. From germline, CDR1 is SGHRS and CDR2 YFSETQ. The CDR3 covers 18 residues. The CDR3 DNA follows: TGCGTCAGCAGCCCTCGGGTAGCGGGGGCAGCGGGCACAGATACGCAGTATTTT. The encoded protein is CVSSPRVAGAAGTDTQYF.

The chain employs TRBV7-8 and TRBJ2-7, with 9 bases that match TRBD2. Germline loops: CDR1 SGHVS, CDR2 FQNEAQ. V was clipped by 3 bases and J by 4 bases; unmatched bases: 4. There are 14 residues in the CDR3. The chain's CDR3 is CASSFAGGIYEQYF. As DNA, the CDR3 is TGTGCCAGCAGCTTTGCGGGGGGGATTTACGAGCAGTACTTC.

The V gene is TRBV23-1, the J gene TRBJ2-3; 10 nucleotides line up with TRBD2. TRBV23-1 is recorded as an ORF, its role being uncertain. The CDR3 has 18 residues. Losses at the gene ends were 3 bases for V and 0 bases for J; bases not matched to a gene: 9. CDR3 residues: CASSHKTERGGSTDTQYF. As DNA, the CDR3 is TGCGCCAGCAGTCACAAGACAGAGCGGGGGGGCAGCACAGATACGCAGTATTTT.

This clone was detected once. DNA of the CDR3: TGTGCCAGCAGTAACCAGAGGGGGATCTCCTACAATGAGCAGTTCTTC. Translating gives CASSNQRGISYNEQFF. The chain links TRBV27 to TRBJ2-1, with D maybe TRBD1 (6 bases). V was clipped by 5 bases and J by 0 bases, with 14 bases between them. The CDR3 extends over 16 amino acids. Per the germline V gene, CDR1 is MNHEY and CDR2 is SMNVEV (reference sequence).

The chain combines TRBV23-1 with TRBJ2-5, with TRBD2 matching 7 bases. TRBV23-1 carries the ORF label, with uncertain function. The CDR3 is 13 residues long. V lost 6 bases to trimming and J lost 4 bases; unmatched junction nucleotides: 5. The CDR3 here is CASRAGRIETQYF. The CDR3 nucleotides read TGCGCCAGCAGAGCGGGGAGAATAGAGACCCAGTACTTC.

V usage is TRBV11-2 and J usage is TRBJ2-6; 7 positions agree with TRBD1. CDR3 length equals 19 residues. Germline CDR1 SGHAT, CDR2 FQNNGV. V gave up 2 bases and J gave up 0 bases; unmatched junction bases: 10. CDR3 region: CASSLFGEGAYSGANVLTF. The CDR3 DNA follows: TGTGCCAGCAGCTTATTTGGAGAGGGGGCCTACTCTGGGGCCAACGTCCTGACTTTC.

The rearrangement links TRBV9 to TRBJ2-5, with TRBD2 identical over 10 bases. The CDR3 sequence is 15 residues long. The V gene's germline CDR1 is SGDLS and CDR2 YYNGEE. Trimming removed 4 bases from V and 3 bases from J; junction bases left unmatched: 6. The CDR3 protein is CASSTHGTSEETQYF. CDR3 in DNA: TGTGCCAGCAGCACCCATGGGACTAGCGAAGAGACCCAGTACTTC.

V and J are TRBV11-2 and TRBJ2-1, with 13 bases matching TRBD2. Germline trimming cut 1 base from V and 9 bases from J; bases unmatched to any gene: 6. CDR3 length: 16 amino acids. Germline CDR1 is SGHAT and CDR2 is FQNNGV. CDR3 residues: CASSLGGTSGVGEQFF. Written as DNA, the CDR3 is TGTGCCAGCAGCTTAGGGGGGACTAGCGGGGTAGGTGAGCAGTTCTTC.

This clone has a handful of counts. J is TRBJ2-7 and V is TRBV4-1; maybe TRBD2 (6 bases). The CDR3 spans 15 residues. V lost 0 bases and J lost 6, with 15 bases in between. Germline loops: CDR1 MGHRA, CDR2 YSYEKL. The CDR3 is CASSQEGGSHAEQYF. The CDR3 DNA follows: TGCGCCAGCAGCCAAGAAGGAGGGTCCCATGCCGAGCAGTACTTC.

The gene calls are TRBV19 and TRBJ1-4; D is perhaps TRBD1 (5 bases). V shed 4 bases and J shed 0 bases, with 12 bases lying between them. There are 16 residues in the CDR3. The germline gives CDR1 LNHDA, CDR2 SQIVND (reference sequence). This CDR3 reads CASSRRQSPTNEKLFF. Written as DNA, the CDR3 is TGTGCCAGTAGTAGAAGACAGAGCCCAACTAATGAAAAACTGTTTTTT.

On this clone: A read error may produce the germline difference seen at one junction end. The V and J genes are TRBV5-1 and TRBJ2-2; perhaps TRBD2 as D (5 bases). The germline V gene has CDR1 SGHRS and CDR2 YFSETQ. The CDR3 is 15 amino acids. The CDR3 reads CASSIADLMGRGAVF. CDR3 DNA: TGCGCCAGCAGCATAGCAGACTTAATGGGCCGGGGAGCTGTTTTT.

The chain couples TRBV6-5 to TRBJ1-2; a possible D gene is TRBD1 (5 bases). This CDR3 contains 13 residues. CDR1 is MNHEY, CDR2 SVGAGI, per germline. The ends were cut back, 0 bases at V and 6 bases at J, with 8 bases in the middle. CDR3 in amino acids: CASSYSRGDGYTF. The CDR3 DNA is TGTGCCAGCAGTTACTCTCGGGGGGATGGCTACACCTTC.

The chain has TRBV5-4 and TRBJ2-1; 10 bases align to TRBD2. This CDR3 is 14 amino acids long. V shed 4 bases, J shed 14 bases, and the junction held 12 bases outside the gene matches. The germline V gene encodes CDR1 SGHNT and CDR2 YYREEE (reference sequence). CDR3 amino acids: CASSETSGPIPEFF. In nucleotides, the CDR3 is TGTGCCAGCAGCGAGACTAGCGGGCCAATCCCAGAGTTCTTC.

V gene TRBV7-8 combines with J gene TRBJ2-1; 12 bases agree with TRBD2. Unmatched junction bases numbered 16, after V lost 1 base and J lost 6 bases. This CDR3 is built from 20 residues. CDR1 SGHVS and CDR2 FQNEAQ come from the germline V gene. The CDR3 here is CASSLVAGGLAGGPGNEQFF. CDR3 coding DNA: TGTGCCAGCAGCTTAGTCGCGGGCGGGCTAGCGGGAGGGCCTGGCAATGAGCAGTTCTTC. The complete variable domain, with remaining parts taken from reference TRBV7-8 and TRBJ2-1, reads GAGVSQSPRYKVAKRGQDVALRCDPISGHVSLFWYQQALGQGPEFLTYFQNEAQLDKSGLPSDRFFAERPEGSVSTLKIQRTQQEDSAVYLCASSLVAGGLAGGPGNEQFFGPGTRLTVL.

CDR3 sequence reads: CAWERNVNQPQHF. The CDR3 nucleotides read TGTGCCTGGGAGCGGAATGTCAATCAGCCCCAGCATTTT. J is TRBJ1-5 and V is TRBV30; D remains unclear. CDR3 length equals 13 residues. Trimming took 5 bases from V and 3 from J, leaving 11 bases between them. The germline V gene encodes CDR1 GTSNPN and CDR2 SVGIG (reference sequence).

The rearrangement links TRBV7-2 to TRBJ2-1, with TRBD1 matching over 9 bases. The junction had 15 bases not matched to a gene; V was cut back by 5 bases and J by 10 bases. CDR3 length equals 16 residues. CDR1 SGHTA and CDR2 FQGNSA come from the germline V gene. The CDR3 sequence is CASSITGGSYNGEQFF. CDR3 nucleotides: TGTGCCAGCAGCATCACAGGGGGCTCCTACAATGGAGAGCAGTTCTTC. Combining the CDR3 with reference TRBV7-2 and TRBJ2-1 gives the whole variable domain GAGVSQSPSNKVTEKGKDVELRCDPISGHTALYWYRQSLGQGLEFLIYFQGNSAPDKSGLPSDRFSAERTGGSVSTLTIQRTQQEDSAVYLCASSITGGSYNGEQFFGPGTRLTVL.